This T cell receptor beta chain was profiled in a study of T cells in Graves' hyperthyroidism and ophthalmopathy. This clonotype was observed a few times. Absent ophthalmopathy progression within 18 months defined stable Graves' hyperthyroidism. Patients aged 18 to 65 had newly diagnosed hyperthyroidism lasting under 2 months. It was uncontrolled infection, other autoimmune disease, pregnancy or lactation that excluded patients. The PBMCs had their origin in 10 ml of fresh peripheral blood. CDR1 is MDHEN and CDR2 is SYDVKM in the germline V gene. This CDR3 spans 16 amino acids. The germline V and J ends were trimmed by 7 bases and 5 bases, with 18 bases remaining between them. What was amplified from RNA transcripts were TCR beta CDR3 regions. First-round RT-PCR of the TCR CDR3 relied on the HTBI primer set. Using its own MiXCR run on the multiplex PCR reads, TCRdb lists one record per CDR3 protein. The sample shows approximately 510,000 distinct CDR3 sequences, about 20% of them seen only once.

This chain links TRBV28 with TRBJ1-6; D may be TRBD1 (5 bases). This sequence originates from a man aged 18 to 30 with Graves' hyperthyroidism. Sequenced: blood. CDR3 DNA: TGTGCCAGCACTCTACATCCGGGACGCCATAATTCACCCCTCCACTTT. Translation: CASTLHPGRHNSPLHF.